This section outlines one TCR beta chain sequence together with its context. This clone was observed a handful of times. Its recognized antigen is unknown. No much larger clone is present one base from it, and per-base qualities are unavailable. This record comes from a study of beta chain features in type 1 diabetes (dated by TCRdb to the late 2010s). A note on the overall study: No differences in mean age, gender distribution, total cell number or subset yield were found between patients and healthy donors. Across all samples, about 110 million sorted cells were examined, and cell number per subset correlated strongly with RNA yield. In the study, TCRB repertoires of sorted circulating CD4+ T cell subsets from recently diagnosed type 1 diabetes patients were compared with those of matched healthy donors. Naive and central memory subsets were obtained from all 30 or so donors, but regulatory and stem cell-like memory subsets were isolated from only 8 patients and roughly 8 healthy donors. The paper's findings and limits, for the study overall: PCR may preferentially amplify shorter templates, but because patient and control samples were amplified and corrected together, any resulting skew would affect both groups equally. In all four CD4+ subsets, TCRB CDR3 length was moderately but significantly shorter in type 1 diabetes patients. Fewer insertions and more nucleotide deletions at VDJ recombination sites were observed in patients with type 1 diabetes, implying thymic rearrangement abnormalities. Naive, central memory and regulatory TCRB repertoires appeared more similar among patients than among healthy donors. Only small numbers of individuals were included in the HLA sub-analyses, which left unresolved whether HLA type had any influence on TCRB rearrangement. Because cDNA was sequenced instead of genomic DNA, highly expressing activated cells could be over-represented, though the groups showed no difference in activation or CD3 levels.

V lost 7 bases and J lost 2 bases; the stretch between them is 15 bases long. According to the germline V gene (reference sequence), CDR1 reads SGHNT and CDR2 reads YYREEE. From its cysteine to its phenylalanine, the CDR3 spans 14 amino acids. Only the CDR3 DNA is retained, 42 bases long and in frame from the first base. A single peripheral blood draw of about 120 mL on average was collected from each donor into heparinised tubes. Naive, central memory, regulatory and stem cell-like memory CD4+ T cells were sorted on a BD FACSAria II using a panel including CD45RO, CCR7, CD25, CD127, CD95 and CD27. All sorted populations exceeded 95% purity. Right away, PBMCs were isolated by Lymphoprep density gradient centrifugation and were stained directly, with no culture step. To minimize batch effects, samples were stained and sorted in pairs, one healthy donor with one patient per experiment. All of the isolated RNA was reverse transcribed with the High Capacity cDNA Reverse Transcription Kit, so expressed TCRB transcripts were sequenced. Deep immunoSEQ sequencing was performed on naive, central memory and regulatory T cell samples, with an average of approximately 4 million total reads per sample. After sorted cells were lysed in RLT buffer, RNA was extracted with DNase-treated RNeasy Micro or Mini kits, with the choice depending on cell number. Each cell subset was processed separately to prevent cross-contamination, with patient and healthy donor samples processed together. The immunoSEQ multiplex PCR was used to amplify TCRB sequences from cDNA, yielding 87-bp fragments that span the CDR3 region. The amplicons were sequenced using the Illumina HiSeq platform. The published analysis was carried out like this. Synthetic template baselines were used to correct PCR bias computationally, reads within Hamming distance 2 were collapsed together, and singletons that could not be merged were discarded. By aligning reads against IMGT, V, D and J genes, CDR3 length, and insertions or deletions at six rearrangement sites were assigned. Within each subset, clonotype counts were normalized to sorted cell number, and only after that were true diversity and Gini coefficients computed with the tcR R package. The overlap coefficient, calculated on TCRB nucleotide sequences, was used to quantify repertoire sharing. Held by TCRdb, this immuneACCESS table contains in-frame sequences only and omits some clones. Under half of the omission traces to an unresolved V gene where checked; the cause of the rest is unknown. Clone size and the V and J calls come from that table; the DNA yielded D and trimming. This sample comprises approximately 120,000 clones, around a sixth of them detected only once. The ten largest clones represent 2% to 3% of the sample.

This clonotype was obtained from a man between 18 and 29 years old with type 1 diabetes. The chain joins TRBV5-4 to TRBJ1-2, with the D segment identity uncertain. The sequenced material came from central memory CD4+ T cells from blood. CDR3 reads: CASSWGESNYGYTF. DNA sequence: TGTGCCAGCTCTTGGGGAGAATCAAACTATGGCTACACCTTC.